A single sample gave rise to the 4 T cell receptor beta chains below, sequenced in a study of cytomegalovirus exposure and HLA in healthy donors. With 60 Vbeta and 13 Jbeta primers, the PCR was carried out. Using immunoSEQ multiplex PCR, the repertoire was profiled, and TCRdb retains in-frame clones only, with some absent. This table has about 160,000 clones, roughly 85% appearing once. Sequenced input: PBMCs. These receptors all come from a man aged 18 to 30 in good health and CMV-seropositive.

V and J are TRBV7-2 and TRBJ2-7, with 9 bases lining up with TRBD1. The germline V gene encodes CDR1 SGHTA and CDR2 FQGNSA. The junction had 4 bases not matched to a gene; V was cut back by 1 base and J by 6 bases. The CDR3 consists of 14 residues. CDR3 loop: CASSLDYRGREQYF. The CDR3 region has the DNA TGTGCCAGCAGCTTAGATTACAGGGGGCGCGAGCAGTACTTC.

This clone was seen once. The CDR3 loop reads CASSHPSDTSYNEQFF. As DNA, the CDR3 is TGCGCCAGCAGCCATCCTAGCGACACCTCCTACAATGAGCAGTTCTTC. The rearrangement links TRBV4-1 to TRBJ2-1, with TRBD2 as a possible D gene (6 bases). The CDR3 is 16 residues long. Trimming took 3 bases from V and 0 from J, leaving 12 bases between them. Germline CDR1 reads MGHRA; CDR2 reads YSYEKL.

The rearrangement joins TRBV19 to TRBJ1-4; 10 bases align to TRBD1. Germline CDR1 LNHDA, CDR2 SQIVND (reference sequence). J was trimmed by 2 bases and V by 3 bases; bases with no gene match: 6. CDR3 size: 17 residues. Written as DNA, the CDR3 is TGTGCCAGTAGTATGACGACAGGGGGCCAGACTAATGAAAAACTGTTTTTT. Translating it yields CASSMTTGGQTNEKLFF.

The chain links TRBV7-7 to TRBJ2-7; D gene unclear. Germline CDR1 reads SSHAT; CDR2 reads FNYEAQ (reference sequence). The CDR3 has 9 amino acids. The CDR3 coding sequence is TGTGCTAGCCACTACGAGCAGTACTTC. It specifies CASHYEQYF.